This T cell receptor beta chain was profiled in a study of T-cell memory formation after mild COVID-19. Germline V gene lookup returns CDR1 MNHEY and CDR2 SVGAGI. The CDR3 runs to 13 residues. V was clipped by 6 bases and J by 3 bases, with 9 bases between them. TCRdb ran MiXCR on the 5' RACE reads and lists one entry per CDR3 protein. The sample includes roughly 100,000 distinct CDR3 sequences, around 12% of them seen just once. Sequencing was performed on PBMCs or a T cell subset sorted from them (not recorded which). The rearrangement links TRBV6-5 to TRBJ2-1, with D possibly being TRBD1 (6 bases). The TCR was taken from an adult woman who had mild COVID-19 (a few samples of this study predate the infection). Cell type and time point are not known. The CDR3 is CASSRTDYNEQFF. The CDR3 nucleotides are TGTGCCAGCAGCCGGACAGACTACAATGAGCAGTTCTTC.